These T cell receptor beta chains were read from a single sample in a study of molecular identifiers for immune sequencing clone quantification. TCRdb passed the PCR reads through MiXCR, listing each CDR3 protein once. The data show over 85,000 distinct CDR3 sequences, with about 32% seen just once and 9% to 10% held by the top ten. The sample taken for sequencing was naive CD8+ T cells from blood, with Jurkat cell RNA spiked in. The source is a human donor in good health. Some libraries in this study had Jurkat cell RNA spiked in. CDR3s include the opening cysteine and the closing phenylalanine or tryptophan. Each record gives: V gene, J gene, D gene, clone size, CDR3 protein, CDR3 DNA. The D gene is left open where the match is weak. Size tells how often a clone was seen (once, few, many) or the class of an expanded clone, and some rows leave it out.

v_gene: TRBV15
j_gene: TRBJ1-4
d_gene: .
abundance: few
CDR3aa: CATSRERLYGILFF
CDR3nt: TGTGCCACCAGCAGAGAGAGGCTATACGGCATACTGTTTTTT

v_gene: TRBV7-8
j_gene: TRBJ1-3
d_gene: .
abundance: few
CDR3aa: CASSLGLGSGNTIYF
CDR3nt: TGTGCCAGCAGCTTAGGATTAGGTTCTGGAAACACCATATATTTT

v_gene: TRBV24-1
j_gene: TRBJ1-5
d_gene: .
abundance: few
CDR3aa: CATSVSGSNQPQHF
CDR3nt: TGTGCCACCAGTGTGTCAGGGAGCAATCAGCCCCAGCATTTT

v_gene: TRBV5-3
j_gene: TRBJ2-7
d_gene: TRBD2
abundance: .
CDR3aa: CASSSGGRCIRYEQYF
CDR3nt: TGCGCCAGCAGCTCGGGAGGGCGATGCATTCGGTACGAGCAGTACTTC

v_gene: TRBV2
j_gene: TRBJ2-5
d_gene: .
abundance: .
CDR3aa: CASSEAALTVQETQYF
CDR3nt: TGTGCCAGCAGTGAAGCGGCCTTGACAGTGCAAGAGACCCAGTACTTC

v_gene: TRBV29-1
j_gene: TRBJ2-1
d_gene: .
abundance: .
CDR3aa: CSIRGSASYNEQFF
CDR3nt: TGCAGCATTCGGGGGAGTGCCTCCTACAATGAGCAGTTCTTC

v_gene: TRBV3-1
j_gene: TRBJ1-4
d_gene: .
abundance: .
CDR3aa: CASSQDLVLGANEKLFF
CDR3nt: TGTGCCAGCAGCCAAGATCTGGTGCTAGGAGCTAATGAAAAACTGTTTTTT

v_gene: TRBV2
j_gene: TRBJ2-3
d_gene: .
abundance: few
CDR3aa: CASSEIGKTDTQYF
CDR3nt: TGTGCCAGCAGTGAAATCGGGAAAACAGATACGCAGTATTTT

v_gene: TRBV7-9
j_gene: TRBJ1-1
d_gene: TRBD1
abundance: few
CDR3aa: CASRTGAGRRAFF
CDR3nt: TGTGCCAGCAGAACAGGGGCCGGCAGGAGAGCCTTCTTT

v_gene: TRBV6-5
j_gene: TRBJ1-1
d_gene: TRBD1
abundance: .
CDR3aa: CASSSGQGYTEASF
CDR3nt: TGTGCCAGCAGTTCGGGACAGGGGTACACTGAAGCTTCCTTT

v_gene: TRBV3-1
j_gene: TRBJ2-7
d_gene: .
abundance: medium-sized
CDR3aa: CASSRSWSHEQYF
CDR3nt: TGTGCCAGCAGCCGATCCTGGAGCCACGAGCAGTACTTC

v_gene: TRBV5-8
j_gene: TRBJ2-3
d_gene: TRBD1
abundance: .
CDR3aa: CASSFPYNRGSTDTQYF
CDR3nt: TGTGCCAGCAGCTTTCCCTACAACAGGGGTAGCACAGATACGCAGTATTTT

v_gene: TRBV10-2
j_gene: TRBJ2-3
d_gene: .
abundance: few
CDR3aa: CASSTGSGDTQYF
CDR3nt: TGCGCCAGCAGTACAGGGAGTGGAGATACGCAGTATTTT

v_gene: TRBV13
j_gene: TRBJ2-2
d_gene: .
abundance: few
CDR3aa: CASSFSRTGELFF
CDR3nt: TGTGCCAGCAGCTTCTCCCGCACCGGGGAGCTGTTTTTT

v_gene: TRBV7-7
j_gene: TRBJ2-2
d_gene: .
abundance: .
CDR3aa: CASSFRERSGELFF
CDR3nt: TGTGCTAGCAGCTTCAGGGAAAGGAGCGGGGAGCTGTTTTTT

v_gene: TRBV19
j_gene: TRBJ2-5
d_gene: .
abundance: .
CDR3aa: CASVQGETQYF
CDR3nt: TGTGCCAGCGTACAGGGTGAGACCCAGTACTTC

v_gene: TRBV28
j_gene: TRBJ1-5
d_gene: .
abundance: few
CDR3aa: CASSPRPYQPQHF
CDR3nt: TGTGCCAGCAGCCCCCGACCTTATCAGCCCCAGCATTTT

v_gene: TRBV4-3
j_gene: TRBJ2-7
d_gene: TRBD1
abundance: many
CDR3aa: CASSQAGTGHEQYF
CDR3nt: TGCGCCAGCAGCCAAGCCGGGACAGGGCACGAGCAGTACTTC

v_gene: TRBV9
j_gene: TRBJ1-1
d_gene: .
abundance: .
CDR3aa: CASSVVQNYEAFF
CDR3nt: TGTGCCAGCAGCGTGGTACAAAACTATGAAGCTTTCTTT

v_gene: TRBV7-6
j_gene: TRBJ2-2
d_gene: .
abundance: .
CDR3aa: CASSLFVSGMNTGELIF
CDR3nt: TGTGCCAGCAGCTTATTCGTGAGCGGAATGAACACCGGGGAGCTGATTTTT

v_gene: TRBV9
j_gene: TRBJ2-7
d_gene: .
abundance: many
CDR3aa: CASSPTASYEQYF
CDR3nt: TGTGCCAGCAGCCCGACAGCGTCCTACGAGCAGTACTTC

v_gene: TRBV5-1
j_gene: TRBJ2-1
d_gene: .
abundance: many
CDR3aa: CASGTVDRSYNEQFF
CDR3nt: TGCGCCAGCGGCACCGTAGATAGATCCTACAATGAGCAGTTCTTC

v_gene: TRBV11-2
j_gene: TRBJ2-5
d_gene: .
abundance: many
CDR3aa: CASSFGLSQYF
CDR3nt: TGTGCCAGCAGCTTTGGGTTGTCCCAGTACTTC

v_gene: TRBV9
j_gene: TRBJ2-3
d_gene: .
abundance: .
CDR3aa: CASSVENSATDTQYF
CDR3nt: TGTGCCAGCAGCGTAGAAAACAGCGCCACAGATACGCAGTATTTT

v_gene: TRBV9
j_gene: TRBJ2-1
d_gene: .
abundance: many
CDR3aa: CASSVMVHNEQFF
CDR3nt: TGTGCCAGCAGCGTAATGGTACACAATGAGCAGTTCTTC

v_gene: TRBV20-1
j_gene: TRBJ2-7
d_gene: .
abundance: .
CDR3aa: CSARAPDARLPYEQYF
CDR3nt: TGCAGTGCTAGAGCCCCGGACGCGAGACTTCCCTACGAGCAGTACTTC

v_gene: TRBV25-1
j_gene: TRBJ2-5
d_gene: TRBD1
abundance: few
CDR3aa: CASSERSTGVLKETQYF
CDR3nt: TGTGCCAGCAGTGAACGTTCGACAGGGGTCCTTAAAGAGACCCAGTACTTC

v_gene: TRBV7-6
j_gene: TRBJ2-1
d_gene: .
abundance: few
CDR3aa: CASSSGLINEQFF
CDR3nt: TGTGCCAGCAGCTCCGGACTCATCAATGAGCAGTTCTTC

v_gene: TRBV5-1
j_gene: TRBJ2-4
d_gene: TRBD2
abundance: .
CDR3aa: CASSFWLAGAKNIQYF
CDR3nt: TGCGCCAGCAGCTTTTGGCTAGCGGGGGCCAAAAACATTCAGTACTTC

v_gene: TRBV12-3/TRBV12-4
j_gene: TRBJ1-2
d_gene: .
abundance: .
CDR3aa: CACSSGSYGYTF
CDR3nt: TGTGCCTGCAGTTCAGGGTCCTATGGCTACACCTTC

v_gene: TRBV9
j_gene: TRBJ2-1
d_gene: TRBD2
abundance: .
CDR3aa: CASSVVGGEGPEQFF
CDR3nt: TGTGCCAGCAGCGTAGTGGGGGGGGAAGGTCCTGAGCAGTTCTTC

v_gene: TRBV9
j_gene: TRBJ1-1
d_gene: .
abundance: many
CDR3aa: CASSVGGGGTEAFF
CDR3nt: TGTGCCAGCAGCGTAGGTGGCGGGGGCACTGAAGCTTTCTTT

v_gene: TRBV7-8
j_gene: TRBJ2-1
d_gene: .
abundance: .
CDR3aa: CASSSRPGSYNEQFF
CDR3nt: TGTGCCAGCAGCTCTCGACCAGGCTCCTACAATGAGCAGTTCTTC

v_gene: TRBV5-4
j_gene: TRBJ2-6
d_gene: .
abundance: many
CDR3aa: CASSWTVLSSGANVLTF
CDR3nt: TGTGCCAGCAGCTGGACAGTCCTGAGCTCTGGGGCCAACGTCCTGACTTTC